These 18 T cell receptor beta chains share one sample of origin, sequenced in a study of diagnostic markers for celiac disease (dated by TCRdb to about 2020). Reads for this sample came from an Illumina MiSeq. Reprocessed by TCRdb, the reads give a single entry per CDR3 protein sequence, without DNA. The sample's own table lists approximately 1,300 distinct CDR3 sequences. The top ten clones comprise over 10% of the sample. Specimen: either unsorted cells or a sorted T cell fraction (not recorded which). Source of these receptors: a human donor. This table probably holds off-target reads from a library built for another chain.

This chain connects TRBV20-1 to TRBJ2-1; checking the TCRdb D call of TRBD2 is not possible without DNA. The length of the CDR3 is 16 residues. Looked up from germline, CDR1 is DFQATT and CDR2 is SNEGSKA (reference sequence). CDR3 in amino acids: CSARDLGLAGLNEQFF.

V is TRBV27 and J is TRBJ2-7; lacking DNA, the TRBD1 call made by TCRdb goes unchecked. CDR1 and CDR2 (germline): MNHEY, SMNVEV (reference sequence). This CDR3 contains 16 residues. The CDR3: CASSTSAGTLISSLYF.

The rearrangement links TRBV4-1 to TRBJ2-3; there is no DNA to check the TCRdb D call of TRBD1. CDR3 length equals 16 residues. CDR1 MGHRA and CDR2 YSYEKL come from the germline V gene. The CDR3 reads CASSKPPRGGTDTQYF.

This chain uses TRBV5-6 with TRBJ2-1; the TCRdb call, TRBD2, lacks DNA for checking. This CDR3 spans 15 amino acids. Per germline, CDR1 SGHDT and CDR2 YYEEEE. The CDR3 loop is CASSLELAGYNEQFF.

The chain carries TRBV7-3 and TRBJ1-3; TCRdb picks TRBD1, but there is no DNA to check that call. The CDR3 spans 13 residues. Germline CDR1 is SGHTA and CDR2 is FQGTGA. The CDR3 here is CASSPGQGDTIYF.

The rearrangement links TRBV20-1 to TRBJ2-7; the TCRdb D gene call, TRBD2, has no DNA to confirm it. The CDR3 sequence is 13 residues long. Germline lookup yields CDR1 DFQATT and CDR2 SNEGSKA (reference sequence). The CDR3 loop reads CSATGPDSYEQYF.

J is TRBJ1-2 and V is TRBV4-3; the D call of TRBD1 rests on TCRdb alone, since no DNA is present to check it. The length of the CDR3 is 15 residues. Germline assignment: CDR1 LGHNA and CDR2 YSLEER. CDR3: CASSQVTGAPYGYTF.

The CDR3: CASSPLAYDNYGYTF. The rearrangement links TRBV3-1 to TRBJ1-2. The germline V gene has CDR1 LGHDT and CDR2 YNNKEL (reference sequence). The length of the CDR3 is 15 residues.

The chain has TRBV6-5 and TRBJ2-5. This CDR3 comprises 15 residues. Germline CDR1 is MNHEY and CDR2 is SVGAGI. This CDR3 reads CASSYSFSSRETQYF.

The chain joins TRBV12-3 or TRBV12-4 to TRBJ2-1; TCRdb designates TRBD1, a call that cannot be tested without DNA. This CDR3 is built from 12 residues. The CDR3 region is CASGTAPDEQFF.

The J gene is TRBJ1-4, the V gene TRBV4-3. Germline V gene lookup returns CDR1 LGHNA and CDR2 YSLEER. CDR3 size: 15 residues. CDR3: CASSQDARAFEKLFF.

Considering frequency, this clonotype is large (0.1 to 1%). V usage is TRBV7-9 and J usage is TRBJ2-1; the D gene TCRdb calls, TRBD2, cannot be checked with no DNA. This CDR3 spans 16 amino acids. Per the germline V gene, CDR1 is SEHNR and CDR2 is FQNEAQ (reference sequence). The CDR3 protein is CASSLPTSGAYNEQFF. Based on the CDR3 plus reference TRBV7-9 and TRBJ2-1, the full variable domain is DTGVSQNPRHKITKRGQNVTFRCDPISEHNRLYWYRQTLGQGPEFLTYFQNEAQLEKSRLLSDRFSAERPKGSFSTLEIQRTEQGDSAMYLCASSLPTSGAYNEQFFGPGTRLTVL.

This chain uses TRBV7-2 with TRBJ2-7; the TRBD1 assignment by TCRdb is unverifiable without DNA. Per the germline V gene, CDR1 is SGHTA and CDR2 is FQGNSA. This CDR3 spans 13 amino acids. CDR3 sequence reads: CASSLADRGEQYF.

V gene TRBV7-9 combines with J gene TRBJ2-7; TCRdb's D call of TRBD2 is untestable without DNA. The CDR3 loop spans 13 amino acids. The germline V gene has CDR1 SEHNR and CDR2 FQNEAQ (reference sequence). This CDR3 reads CASSARGRGEQYF.

This chain uses TRBV12-3 or TRBV12-4 with TRBJ2-3; as DNA is missing, the TRBD1 call by TCRdb cannot be tested. The CDR3 spans 18 residues. CDR3 amino acids: CASSPRGPTGTSTDTQYF.

V is TRBV4-3 and J is TRBJ2-3; the D call of TRBD2 rests on TCRdb alone, since no DNA is present to check it. Germline V lookup: CDR1 LGHNA, CDR2 YSLEER. The CDR3 spans 17 residues. The CDR3 loop is CASSQDLGGRAADTQYF.

By frequency, this clonotype is hyperexpanded (1% or more). The V call is TRBV7-3, the J call TRBJ1-1. Looked up from germline, CDR1 is SGHTA and CDR2 is FQGTGA. This CDR3 is 11 amino acids long. CDR3 sequence: CASTSPTEAFF.

The chain links TRBV10-3 to TRBJ1-1. The germline gives CDR1 ENHRY, CDR2 SYGVKD. The CDR3 has 13 amino acids. The CDR3: CAISESKHTEAFF.